Each of the 13 T cell receptor beta chains below was sequenced from the same sample in a study of chemoradiotherapy in HPV16-positive cancers. Using immunoSEQ multiplex PCR, the repertoire was profiled, and TCRdb retains in-frame clones only, with some absent. Among about 14,000 clones listed, approximately 89% were seen once. Sequencing used tumor tissue, obtained from a patient who underwent chemoradiotherapy. The receptors were sampled from a human donor with HPV-associated anogenital cancer.

The rearrangement uses TRBV11-3 and TRBJ1-2, with D maybe TRBD1 (5 bases). V dropped 8 bases and J dropped 3 bases, with 10 bases sitting between them. The length of the CDR3 is 12 residues. Germline V gene lookup returns CDR1 SGHNT and CDR2 YENEEA. The CDR3 region has the DNA TGTGCCAGCGAGGGGCCCGACTATGGCTACACCTTC. The encoded protein is CASEGPDYGYTF.

This chain links TRBV7-3 with TRBJ2-1, with D tentatively TRBD1 or TRBD2 (5 bases each). The CDR3 runs 15 residues. Trimming stripped 5 bases from V and 4 bases from J, with 15 bases between. Germline V gene lookup returns CDR1 SGHTA and CDR2 FQGTGA. This CDR3 is CASSKDSGTYNEQFF. Written as DNA, the CDR3 is TGTGCCAGCAGCAAAGACTCCGGGACGTACAATGAGCAGTTCTTC.

This clone was recorded a few times. Here the CDR3 DNA reads TGTGCCAGCAGTCCCAATAACCACGAGCAGTACTTC. This gives the protein CASSPNNHEQYF. V and J are TRBV27 and TRBJ2-7; D not certain. The length of the CDR3 is 12 residues. The V gene's germline CDR1 is MNHEY and CDR2 SMNVEV (reference sequence). Trimming shortened V by 5 bases and J by 5 bases, and 10 bases separated the two germline ends.

The chain employs TRBV19 and TRBJ2-1; 10 positions agree with TRBD1. Losses at the gene ends were 4 bases for V and 7 bases for J; bases not matched to a gene: 7. There are 15 residues in the CDR3. The germline V gene encodes CDR1 LNHDA and CDR2 SQIVND (reference sequence). This chain's CDR3 is CASSTGTGAPNEQFF. The CDR3 nucleotides are TGTGCCAGTAGTACCGGGACAGGGGCTCCTAATGAGCAGTTCTTC.

This clone has only one observation. The chain combines TRBV29-1 with TRBJ2-7; D is undetermined. CDR1 is SQVTM and CDR2 is ANQGSEA in the germline V gene. Trimming stripped 1 base from V and 3 bases from J, with 4 bases between. This CDR3 region has 11 residues. The CDR3 bases are TGCAGCGTTGAAGGGAACTACGAGCAGTACTTC. This gives the protein CSVEGNYEQYF.

CDR3 nucleotide sequence: TGTGCCAGCAGACCCGGGACTAGCAGCTCTGGGGAGCTGTTTTTT. Protein: CASRPGTSSSGELFF. The gene calls are TRBV7-3 and TRBJ2-2; 9 nucleotides agree with TRBD2. The junction had 10 bases not matched to a gene; V was cut back by 6 bases and J by 8 bases. Germline V lookup: CDR1 SGHTA, CDR2 FQGTGA. The CDR3 extends over 15 amino acids.

This sequence joins TRBV23-1 and TRBJ2-7, with TRBD1 as a possible D gene (6 bases). TRBV23-1 is known as an ORF, though its function is uncertain. CDR3 length: 19 residues. The ends were cut back, 1 base at V and 1 base at J, with 23 bases in the middle. The CDR3 is CASSQLSELVGDRSYEQYF. The CDR3 DNA reads TGCGCCAGCAGTCAATTATCCGAGTTGGTGGGCGACAGGTCCTACGAGCAGTACTTC.

The gene calls are TRBV28 and TRBJ2-3; no definite D call. The germline CDR1 and CDR2 sequences are MDHEN and SYDVKM. V gave up 5 bases and J gave up 0 bases, with 12 bases separating them. This CDR3 is 15 amino acids long. CDR3 sequence reads: CASSLTQLSTDTQYF. The CDR3 DNA reads TGTGCCAGCAGTCTCACCCAACTTAGCACAGATACGCAGTATTTT.

V is TRBV5-1 and J is TRBJ2-1; D might be TRBD1 (6 bases). Trimming took 2 bases from V and 7 from J, leaving 16 bases between them. This CDR3 spans 15 amino acids. Germline values: CDR1 SGHRS, CDR2 YFSETQ. CDR3 region: CASSFNQGKGNEQFF. The DNA of the CDR3 is TGCGCCAGCAGCTTCAACCAGGGGAAAGGGAATGAGCAGTTCTTC.

This clone showed up just once. This chain joins TRBV30 and TRBJ2-7, with a tentative D call TRBD2 (6 bases). Per the germline V gene, CDR1 is GTSNPN and CDR2 is SVGIG (reference sequence). V was trimmed by 0 bases and J by 2 bases, leaving 11 bases between them. The CDR3 length is 14 residues. CDR3 amino acids: CAWSVGGAPYEQYF. The CDR3 bases are TGTGCCTGGAGTGTTGGCGGGGCCCCCTACGAGCAGTACTTC.

The V call is TRBV4-2, the J call TRBJ2-3; tentatively, D is TRBD1 or TRBD2 (6 bases each). V lost 0 bases and J lost 5, with 15 bases in between. Germline CDR1 and CDR2: LGHNA and YNFKEQ. The length of the CDR3 is 16 residues. The CDR3 sequence is CASSQEGGGAEDTQYF. The CDR3 coding sequence is TGTGCCAGCAGCCAAGAGGGGGGCGGAGCTGAAGATACGCAGTATTTT.

The genes are TRBV4-1 and TRBJ1-2; TRBD1 is a possible D gene (6 bases). Germline CDR1 reads MGHRA; CDR2 reads YSYEKL. Trimming took 0 bases from V and 5 from J, leaving 13 bases between them. The CDR3 runs 15 residues. CDR3 in DNA: TGCGCCAGCAGCCAAGATCCGGGGGCCGGGTATGGCTACACCTTC. Its translation: CASSQDPGAGYGYTF.

The chain combines TRBV7-3 with TRBJ2-3, with no clear D. V shed 3 bases and J shed 0 bases, with 7 bases lying between them. CDR1 SGHTA and CDR2 FQGTGA come from the germline V gene. The CDR3 loop spans 14 amino acids. CDR3 sequence reads: CASSLVGSTDTQYF. Written as DNA, the CDR3 is TGTGCCAGCAGCTTGGTCGGGAGCACAGATACGCAGTATTTT.